The T cell receptor beta chain described here comes from a study of beta chain features in type 1 diabetes. Across the study: Analysis included roughly 100 million sorted cells drawn from all samples. Study conclusions and caveats: Lower insertion and higher deletion counts appeared at VDJ junctions in type 1 diabetes patients. Moderately but significantly shorter TCRB CDR3s were found in Type 1 diabetes patients in all four CD4+ subsets. In patients and controls equally, PCR might favor templates that are shorter. Sampled from patients, naive, central memory and Treg TCRB repertoires appeared more similar than those sampled from healthy donors.

Since all of the isolated RNA was reverse transcribed, expressed TCRB transcripts were what got sequenced. Sequenced by immunoSEQ multiplex PCR; TCRdb stores in-frame clones only, minus some. Seen here are a few hundred thousand clones, about 14% observed once, and the top ten hold approximately 0.018%. Regarding this clone: Antigen specificity is unknown.

This CDR3 contains 11 residues. CDR1 and CDR2 (germline): SNHLY, FYNNEI. V lost 6 bases and J lost 5, with 7 bases in between. V and J are TRBV2 and TRBJ1-1; D is ambiguous. This TCR derives from a man aged 25 to 40 with type 1 diabetes. The sequencing input was naive CD4+ T cells from blood. The CDR3 region is CASSGITEAFF. The CDR3 DNA sequence: TGTGCCAGCAGCGGTATTACTGAAGCTTTCTTT.